This TCR beta chain was captured in a study of blood T cell repertoires in COVID-19. Generated by immunoSEQ multiplex PCR, the TCRdb table keeps only in-frame clones and is missing some. The sample carries 200,000 to 250,000 clones, about 85% recorded once. The germline V gene has CDR1 WSHSY and CDR2 SAAADI. The CDR3 is 14 amino acids. The J segment lost 1 base and the V segment lost 7 bases, leaving 5 bases of the junction unmatched. The receptor was derived from a woman under 30 who had recovered from COVID-19. Sequencing used peripheral blood. This rearrangement joins TRBV10-2 to TRBJ1-1; 8 bases are a match to TRBD1. This CDR3 reads CASIAGQGNTEAFF. CDR3 sequence (DNA): TGCGCCAGCATCGCCGGACAGGGGAACACTGAAGCTTTCTTT.